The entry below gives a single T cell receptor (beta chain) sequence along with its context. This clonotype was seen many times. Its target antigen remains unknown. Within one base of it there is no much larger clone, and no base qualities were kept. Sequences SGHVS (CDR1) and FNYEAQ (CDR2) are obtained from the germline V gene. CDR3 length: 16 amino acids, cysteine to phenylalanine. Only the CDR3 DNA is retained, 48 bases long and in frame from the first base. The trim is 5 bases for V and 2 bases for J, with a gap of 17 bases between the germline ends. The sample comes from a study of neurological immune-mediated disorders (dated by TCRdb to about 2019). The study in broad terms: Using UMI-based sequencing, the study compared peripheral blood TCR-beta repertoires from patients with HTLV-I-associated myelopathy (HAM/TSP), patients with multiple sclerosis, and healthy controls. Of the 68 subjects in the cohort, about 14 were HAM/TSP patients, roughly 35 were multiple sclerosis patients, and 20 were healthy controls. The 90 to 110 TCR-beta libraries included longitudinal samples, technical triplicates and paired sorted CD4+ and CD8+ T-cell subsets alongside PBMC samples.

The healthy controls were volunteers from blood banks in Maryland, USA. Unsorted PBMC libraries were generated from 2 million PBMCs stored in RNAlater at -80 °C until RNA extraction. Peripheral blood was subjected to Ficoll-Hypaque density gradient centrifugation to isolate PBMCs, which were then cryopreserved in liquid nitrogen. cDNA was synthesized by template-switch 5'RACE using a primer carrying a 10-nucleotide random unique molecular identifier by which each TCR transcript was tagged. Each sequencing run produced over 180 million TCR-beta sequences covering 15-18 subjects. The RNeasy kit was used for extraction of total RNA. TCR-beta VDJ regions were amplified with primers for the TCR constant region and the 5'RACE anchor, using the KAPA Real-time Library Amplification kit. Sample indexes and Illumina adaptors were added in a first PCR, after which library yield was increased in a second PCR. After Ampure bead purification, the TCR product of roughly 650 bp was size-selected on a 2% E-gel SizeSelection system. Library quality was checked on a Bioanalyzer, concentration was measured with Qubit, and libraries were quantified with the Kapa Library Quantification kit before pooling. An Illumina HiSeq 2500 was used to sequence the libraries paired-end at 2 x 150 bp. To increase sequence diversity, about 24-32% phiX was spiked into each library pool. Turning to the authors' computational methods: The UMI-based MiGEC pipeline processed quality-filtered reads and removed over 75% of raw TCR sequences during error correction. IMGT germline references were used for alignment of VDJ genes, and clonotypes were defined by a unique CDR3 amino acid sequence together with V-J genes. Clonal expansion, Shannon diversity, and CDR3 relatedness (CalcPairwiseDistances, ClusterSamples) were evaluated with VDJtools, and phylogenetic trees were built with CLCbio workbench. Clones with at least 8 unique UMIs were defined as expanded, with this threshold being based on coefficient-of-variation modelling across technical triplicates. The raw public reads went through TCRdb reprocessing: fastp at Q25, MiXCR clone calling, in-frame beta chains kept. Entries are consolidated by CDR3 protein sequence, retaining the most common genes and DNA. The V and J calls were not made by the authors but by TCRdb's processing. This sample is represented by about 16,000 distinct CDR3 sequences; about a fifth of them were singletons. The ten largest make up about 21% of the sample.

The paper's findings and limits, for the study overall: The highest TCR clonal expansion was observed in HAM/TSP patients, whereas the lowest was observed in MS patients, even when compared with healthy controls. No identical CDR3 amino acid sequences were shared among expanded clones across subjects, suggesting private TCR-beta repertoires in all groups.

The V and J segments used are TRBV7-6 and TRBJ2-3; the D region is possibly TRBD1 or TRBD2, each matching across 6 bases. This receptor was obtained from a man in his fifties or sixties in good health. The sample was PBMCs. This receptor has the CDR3 CASSPVRGGDTDTQYF. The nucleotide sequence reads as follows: TGTGCCAGCAGCCCTGTCAGGGGAGGTGACACAGATACGCAGTATTTT.